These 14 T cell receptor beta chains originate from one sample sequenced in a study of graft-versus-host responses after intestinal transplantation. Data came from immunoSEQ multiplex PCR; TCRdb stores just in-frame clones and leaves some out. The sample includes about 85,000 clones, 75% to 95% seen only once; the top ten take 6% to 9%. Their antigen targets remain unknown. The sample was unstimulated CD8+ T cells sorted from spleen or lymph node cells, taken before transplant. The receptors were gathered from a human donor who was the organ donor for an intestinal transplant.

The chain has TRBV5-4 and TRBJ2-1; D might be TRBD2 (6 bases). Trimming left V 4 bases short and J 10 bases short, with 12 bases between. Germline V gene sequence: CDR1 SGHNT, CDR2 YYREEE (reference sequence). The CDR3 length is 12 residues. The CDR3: CASSPGGWEQFF. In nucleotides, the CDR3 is TGTGCCAGCAGCCCCGGAGGGTGGGAGCAGTTCTTC.

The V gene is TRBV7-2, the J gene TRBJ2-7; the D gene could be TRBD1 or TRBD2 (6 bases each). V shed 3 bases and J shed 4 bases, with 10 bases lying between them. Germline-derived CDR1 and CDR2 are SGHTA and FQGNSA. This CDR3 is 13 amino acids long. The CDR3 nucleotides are TGTGCCAGCAGCTTCGGGGGCGGGTACGAGCAGTACTTC. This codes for CASSFGGGYEQYF. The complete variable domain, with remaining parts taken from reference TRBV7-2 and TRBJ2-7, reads GAGVSQSPSNKVTEKGKDVELRCDPISGHTALYWYRQSLGQGLEFLIYFQGNSAPDKSGLPSDRFSAERTGGSVSTLTIQRTQQEDSAVYLCASSFGGGYEQYFGPGTRLTVT.

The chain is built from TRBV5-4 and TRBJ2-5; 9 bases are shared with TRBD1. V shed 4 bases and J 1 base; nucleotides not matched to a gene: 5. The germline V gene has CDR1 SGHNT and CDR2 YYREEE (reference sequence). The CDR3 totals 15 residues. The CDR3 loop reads CASSPGTGFQETQYF. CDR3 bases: TGTGCCAGCAGCCCCGGGACAGGGTTCCAAGAGACCCAGTACTTC.

The CDR3 sequence: CASTASGGAGGSSYNEQFF. The CDR3 bases are TGTGCCAGTACCGCTAGCGGGGGGGCCGGAGGGAGTTCCTACAATGAGCAGTTCTTC. The chain recombines TRBV19 with TRBJ2-1, with 12 bases lining up with TRBD2. The CDR3 is 19 residues long. CDR1 is LNHDA, CDR2 SQIVND, per germline (reference sequence). The trim removed 7 bases at V and 1 base at J, leaving 14 bases unmatched. The full variable domain, in which reference TRBV19 and TRBJ2-1 provide the parts outside the CDR3, is DGGITQSPKYLFRKEGQNVTLSCEQNLNHDAMYWYRQDPGQGLRLIYYSQIVNDFQKGDIAEGYSVSREKKESFPLTVTSAQKNPTAFYLCASTASGGAGGSSYNEQFFGPGTRLTVL.

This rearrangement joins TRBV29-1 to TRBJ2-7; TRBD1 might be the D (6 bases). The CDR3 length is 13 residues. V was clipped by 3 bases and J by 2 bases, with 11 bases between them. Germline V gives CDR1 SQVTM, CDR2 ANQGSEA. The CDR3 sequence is CSVEDGQPYEQYF. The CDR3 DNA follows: TGCAGCGTTGAGGACGGACAGCCCTACGAGCAGTACTTC.

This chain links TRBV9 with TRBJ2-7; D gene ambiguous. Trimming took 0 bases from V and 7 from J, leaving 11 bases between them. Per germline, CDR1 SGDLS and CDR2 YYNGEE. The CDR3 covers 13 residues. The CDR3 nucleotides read TGTGCCAGCAGCGTAGAATTAGGGCGAGAGCAGTACTTC. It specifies CASSVELGREQYF.

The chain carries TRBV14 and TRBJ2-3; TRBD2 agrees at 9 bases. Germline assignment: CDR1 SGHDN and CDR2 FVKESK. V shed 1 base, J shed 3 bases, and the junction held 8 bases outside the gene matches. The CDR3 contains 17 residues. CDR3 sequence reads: CASSQVGVAGVTDTQYF. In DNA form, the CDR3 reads TGTGCCAGCAGCCAAGTGGGGGTAGCGGGAGTGACAGATACGCAGTATTTT.

The CDR3 DNA reads TGCGCCAGCAGTGAGGGCGGAGCGAATGGAGAGACCCAGTACTTC. Its protein is CASSEGGANGETQYF. The V call is TRBV10-1, the J call TRBJ2-5; D is ambiguous. The CDR3 runs 15 residues. Trimming took off 2 bases at V and 4 bases at J, with 14 bases between the two ends. Germline CDR1 is WNHNN and CDR2 is SYGVQD (reference sequence).

The CDR3 DNA is TGCGCCAGCAGCTTTTCAGGAGGGCCTCCCTACGAGCAGTACTTC. This sequence encodes CASSFSGGPPYEQYF. The chain links TRBV5-1 to TRBJ2-7; D perhaps matches TRBD2 (6 bases). V was trimmed by 2 bases and J by 2 bases, leaving 14 bases between them. CDR1 is SGHRS, CDR2 YFSETQ, per germline. CDR3 length: 15 amino acids.

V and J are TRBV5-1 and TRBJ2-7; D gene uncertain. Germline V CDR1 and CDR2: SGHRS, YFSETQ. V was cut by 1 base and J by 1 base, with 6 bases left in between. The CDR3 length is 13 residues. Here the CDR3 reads CASSLWPSYEQYF. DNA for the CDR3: TGCGCCAGCAGCTTGTGGCCATCCTACGAGCAGTACTTC.

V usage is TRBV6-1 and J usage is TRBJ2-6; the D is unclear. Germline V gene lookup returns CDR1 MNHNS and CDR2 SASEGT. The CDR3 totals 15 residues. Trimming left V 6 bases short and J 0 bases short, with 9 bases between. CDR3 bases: TGTGCCAGCAGAGACACGGCCTCTGGGGCCAACGTCCTGACTTTC. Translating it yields CASRDTASGANVLTF.

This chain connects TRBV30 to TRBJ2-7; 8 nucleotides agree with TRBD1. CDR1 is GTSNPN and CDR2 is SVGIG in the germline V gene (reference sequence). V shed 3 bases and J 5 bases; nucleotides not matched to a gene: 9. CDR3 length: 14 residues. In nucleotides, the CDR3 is TGTGCCTGGAGAGGCGTCGGACAGGGCCACGAGCAGTACTTC. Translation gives CAWRGVGQGHEQYF. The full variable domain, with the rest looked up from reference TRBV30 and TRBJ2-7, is SQTIHQWPATLVQPVGSPLSLECTVEGTSNPNLYWYRQAAGRGLQLLFYSVGIGQISSEVPQNLSASRPQDRQFILSSKKLLLSDSGFYLCAWRGVGQGHEQYFGPGTRLTVT.

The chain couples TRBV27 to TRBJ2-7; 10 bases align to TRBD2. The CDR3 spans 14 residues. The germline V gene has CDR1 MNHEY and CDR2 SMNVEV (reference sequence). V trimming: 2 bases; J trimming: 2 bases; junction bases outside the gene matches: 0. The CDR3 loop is CASSLLAGAYEQYF. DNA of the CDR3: TGTGCCAGCAGTTTACTAGCGGGAGCCTACGAGCAGTACTTC.

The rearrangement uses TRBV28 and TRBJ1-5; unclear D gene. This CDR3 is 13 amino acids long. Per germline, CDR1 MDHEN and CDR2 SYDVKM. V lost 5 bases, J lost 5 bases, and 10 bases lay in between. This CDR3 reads CASSPSGDQPQHF. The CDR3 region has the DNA TGTGCCAGCAGTCCCTCGGGAGATCAGCCCCAGCATTTT.